One T cell receptor beta chain is described in this entry. This clonotype has more than one count but fewer than ten. This receptor's antigen is unknown. No much larger clone is present one base from it, and per-base qualities are unavailable. The library was built by means of 5' RACE. Sequencer: Illumina HiSeq 2000. Template switching introduced a universal primer binding site; the final cDNA contained a unique molecular identifier, enabling accurate counting of TCR cDNA molecules. Specific primers in the conserved constant-segment region were used to synthesize first-strand cDNA for the TCR alpha and beta chains. To control for contamination, each cDNA library was double barcoded with a SMART-Mk sample barcode plus Illumina barcodes. Two successive PCR steps introduced TruSeq adapter sequences along with Illumina sample barcodes. Sequencing of the TCR alpha and beta cDNA libraries was done on the Illumina HiSeq platform using custom primers. The paper's data handling went like this. Raw reads were processed with MiGEC to extract unique molecular identifiers, and MiXCR was used to determine CDR3 positions. Recombination models were inferred per individual with the repgenHMM and IGoR tools using an EM algorithm. The analysis of shared clonotypes was done with the tcR package in R, with sharing normalized by the product of cloneset sizes. To study raw recombination without the effects of thymic and clonal selection, out-of-frame nonproductive sequences were analyzed. TCRdb reworked the public reads: Q25 trimming with fastp, MiXCR clone assembly, productive beta chains retained. All rows with the same CDR3 protein become a single entry with the most common DNA and genes. TCRdb, not the authors, supplied the V and J calls. This sample comprises 600,000 to 850,000 distinct CDR3 sequences, 15% to 20% of them detected only once. The ten largest make up approximately 14% of the sample.

Only healthy Caucasian donors were included. Three pairs of female monozygotic twins, all aged roughly 18 to 29 years, made up the twin cohort. Peripheral blood mononuclear cells were used as the source from which RNA for TCR libraries was isolated. In the germline V gene, CDR1 corresponds to MNHEY and CDR2 to SVGEGT. Deletion took 4 bases off V and 6 bases off J, with a span of 7 bases between the germline ends. CDR3 length: 12 amino acids, cysteine to phenylalanine. Only the CDR3 part of the read is kept: 36 bases, read in frame from the first base. This entry comes from a study of identical twins (dated by TCRdb to 2015 to 2016). With respect to the entire study: The study deep-sequenced TCR alpha and beta repertoires from monozygotic twins, unrelated adults of various ages and cord blood to test whether fetal clonotypes persist. Replicate twin experiments were performed at different times using different library preparation protocols to rule out contamination.

The paper as a whole reports these results and caveats: Because the same donors could not be followed over many years, the conclusions depended on cross-sectional statistical analysis. Invariant T cells such as MAIT and iNKT could partly confound zero-insertion analyses, although diverse VJ usage argued against such confounding for most clonotypes. Compared with coincidental sharing between unrelated individuals, an excess of low generation-probability sequences was observed among out-of-frame TCR alpha sequences shared between twins. Excess twin sharing in beta out-of-frame sequences was weaker because fewer shared sequences lowered the signal-to-noise ratio. Recombination models systematically underestimated out-of-frame TCR alpha sharing in monozygotic twins but agreed with sharing between unrelated individuals. Fewer insertions were carried by abundant cord blood beta clonotypes, a similar but weaker trend appeared in young adult naive repertoires, and no such trend appeared in memory repertoires.

The sample was also linked to a second study, of T cells expressing NK-cell markers. The second study also describes: In sorted CD3+CD56+NKG2C+, CD3+CD56+NKG2C- and CD3+CD56-NKG2C+ T-cell subsets from eight donors, TCR beta-chain repertoires were profiled. Among the eight sequenced donors, only one was HCMV-seronegative, while the other seven were HCMV-seropositive. In several experiments an anti-gammadeltaTCR antibody was added to restrict sorting to alphabetaTCR-expressing T cells. For about 6 donors, the dominant CD3+CD56+NKG2C+ clonotypes were among the top 10 CD8+ clonotypes and accounted for about 1.0-8% of CD8+ T cells. Those dominant clonotypes were again the most abundant among CD3+CD56-NKG2C+ cells in a handful of donors, at about 25-60.1%. It remained unclear whether the expanded NKG2C-expressing T cell clones were specific for HCMV antigens. All eight donors whose samples were sequenced were randomly selected healthy volunteers, three of them men and five women. To determine HCMV serostatus, a commercial ELISA kit was used to detect HCMV-specific IgG in serum. Bulk peripheral blood T-cell repertoires were additionally sequenced from unsorted PBMC for about six donors. MIGEC was used to demultiplex reads and group reads by UMI, and MiTCR was used to assemble and quantify clonotypes. To remove erroneous sequences, TCR cDNA sequences were retained only when supported by two or more reads. The tcR package was used for downstream repertoire analysis, and clonotypes were matched across fractions by CDR3 nucleotide sequence plus V segment. VDJmatch was used to annotate antigen specificity against VDJdb, with one amino acid substitution allowed in CDR3.

Sequencing was done on a sample of PBMCs. The TCR sequence derives from a woman younger than 30 in good health. This sequence uses TRBV6-2 or TRBV6-3 and TRBJ2-1; the D gene is unclear. Here is the DNA: TGTGCCAGCAGTTTCCGGGCCAATGAGCAGTTCTTC. The resulting protein is CASSFRANEQFF.